A selection of T cell receptor beta chains follows, all from one sample in a study of cytomegalovirus exposure and HLA in healthy donors. Measured with immunoSEQ multiplex PCR; TCRdb has only the in-frame clones, and not every one. The profile shows about 150,000 clones, roughly 83% of them singletons. Sequencing used PBMCs. The receptor set was obtained from a man aged 30 to 39 in good health and CMV-seropositive. Both conserved end residues are part of each CDR3. A D gene is named only where the DNA matches it firmly. Size tells how often a clone was seen (once, few, many) or the class of an expanded clone, and some rows leave it out.

j_call v_call clone_size d_call cdr3_aa cdr3_nt
TRBJ1-6 TRBV2 NA NA CASRAGPDNSPLHF TGTGCCAGCAGAGCGGGCCCTGATAATTCACCCCTCCACTTT
TRBJ2-1 TRBV5-4 few NA CASSPQSGALYNEQFF TGTGCCAGCAGCCCCCAGTCTGGGGCCCTTTACAATGAGCAGTTCTTC
TRBJ1-4 TRBV5-5 NA TRBD1 CASSPTGVNEKLFF TGTGCCAGCAGCCCGACAGGGGTTAATGAAAAACTGTTTTTT
TRBJ2-7 TRBV14 NA TRBD1 CASSQEGAGTVPYEQYF TGTGCCAGCAGCCAAGAAGGGGCCGGGACAGTCCCCTACGAGCAGTACTTC
TRBJ1-6 TRBV5-4 few TRBD1 CASSAGQGSYNSPLHF TGTGCCAGCAGCGCTGGACAGGGCTCCTATAATTCACCCCTCCACTTT
TRBJ1-1 TRBV9 NA NA CASSVGAGDASDTEAFF TGTGCCAGCAGCGTAGGAGCAGGGGACGCCTCCGACACTGAAGCTTTCTTT
TRBJ1-5 TRBV7-3 NA NA CASSLQADQPQHF TGTGCCAGCAGCTTACAAGCCGATCAGCCCCAGCATTTT
TRBJ2-2 TRBV5-1 NA TRBD2 CASSPGRNSGLTGELFF TGCGCCAGCAGCCCTGGCCGGAATAGCGGGCTCACCGGGGAGCTGTTTTTT
TRBJ2-5 TRBV5-1 NA TRBD2 CASRSGGDNQETQYF TGCGCCAGCAGGTCCGGGGGGGATAACCAAGAGACCCAGTACTTC
TRBJ1-1 TRBV5-1 NA NA CASSLGTGYDTEAFF TGCGCCAGCAGCTTGGGAACAGGGTACGACACTGAAGCTTTCTTT
TRBJ2-7 TRBV7-2 NA NA CASSSGPLGEQYF TGTGCCAGCAGCTCAGGGCCGTTGGGCGAGCAGTACTTC
TRBJ2-7 TRBV11-1 NA TRBD2 CASSSLAGLYEQYF TGTGCCAGCAGCTCTTTAGCGGGGTTGTACGAGCAGTACTTC
TRBJ2-1 TRBV7-3 NA TRBD2 CASSLAGGMNEQFF TGTGCCAGCAGCTTAGCGGGAGGGATGAATGAGCAGTTCTTC
TRBJ1-4 TRBV30 NA NA CAWSYGFNEKLFF TGTGCCTGGAGTTACGGGTTTAATGAAAAACTGTTTTTT
TRBJ2-2 TRBV7-9 NA NA CASSPRIARLGRELFF TGTGCCAGCAGCCCCAGGATAGCGAGGCTAGGGCGGGAGCTGTTTTTT
TRBJ2-2 TRBV29-1 NA TRBD2 CLAGGNTGELFF TGCTTAGCGGGCGGTAACACCGGGGAGCTGTTTTTT
TRBJ1-5 TRBV6-4 few TRBD1 CASSKQGAEQPQHF TGTGCCAGCAGTAAGCAGGGGGCCGAACAGCCCCAGCATTTT
TRBJ2-1 TRBV19 NA NA CASSTGSGLSYNEQFF TGTGCCAGTAGTACCGGCAGCGGGCTCTCCTACAATGAGCAGTTCTTC
TRBJ2-4 TRBV7-2 NA TRBD2 CASNSRPTSGILAKNIQYF TGTGCCAGCAACTCTAGACCGACTAGCGGGATATTAGCCAAAAACATTCAGTACTTC
TRBJ2-7 TRBV6-6 once NA CASTLRTETYEQYF TGTGCCAGCACGCTACGGACAGAGACATACGAGCAGTACTTC
TRBJ2-7 TRBV30 once TRBD1 CAWLPGQTFWQYF TGTGCCTGGCTGCCGGGACAGACTTTTTGGCAGTACTTC
TRBJ2-7 TRBV28 NA NA CASSATATYEQYF TGTGCCAGCAGTGCGACAGCTACCTACGAGCAGTACTTC
TRBJ1-2 TRBV2 once TRBD1 CASSKTGTNYGYTF TGTGCCAGCAGCAAGACAGGGACTAACTATGGCTACACCTTC
TRBJ2-3 TRBV6-6 NA TRBD2 CASSTPTSGLGNTQYF TGTGCCAGCAGTACCCCGACTAGCGGGTTGGGAAATACGCAGTATTTT
TRBJ2-1 TRBV19 few NA CASSIMAGLDNEQFF TGTGCCAGTAGTATTATGGCAGGGCTAGACAATGAGCAGTTCTTC
TRBJ2-7 TRBV27 NA TRBD2 CAAGASGSYEQYF TGTGCCGCAGGGGCTAGCGGGAGCTACGAGCAGTACTTC
TRBJ2-4 TRBV6-6 NA TRBD2 CASSPPGGAAKNIQYF TGTGCCAGCAGTCCACCCGGGGGGGCAGCCAAAAACATTCAGTACTTC
TRBJ2-2 TRBV18 NA TRBD2 CASSDRFLAGAEGTGELFF TGTGCCAGCTCAGACAGATTCCTAGCGGGAGCGGAGGGCACCGGGGAGCTGTTTTTT
TRBJ1-1 TRBV19 once NA CASSFPGRGAEAFF TGTGCCAGTAGTTTCCCCGGGAGAGGGGCTGAAGCTTTCTTT
TRBJ1-1 TRBV2 NA NA CASSALEGNTEAFF TGTGCCAGCAGCGCCCTAGAAGGGAACACTGAAGCTTTCTTT
TRBJ2-2 TRBV7-6 NA TRBD2 CASSASVAGGYTGELFF TGTGCCAGCAGCGCGAGCGTAGCGGGAGGGTACACCGGGGAGCTGTTTTTT
TRBJ1-3 TRBV6-6 NA NA CASSTPGTIYF TGTGCCAGCAGTACGCCCGGCACCATATATTTT
TRBJ2-3 TRBV19 NA TRBD2 CASTRSAWREPTDTQYF TGTGCCAGTACAAGATCCGCATGGCGGGAGCCCACAGATACGCAGTATTTT
TRBJ1-1 TRBV5-4 few NA CASSLGFRQGGEAFF TGTGCCAGCAGCTTGGGTTTTCGGCAGGGCGGTGAAGCTTTCTTT
TRBJ1-1 TRBV5-4 NA NA CASTSGVNTEAFF TGTGCCAGCACCTCGGGGGTGAACACTGAAGCTTTCTTT
TRBJ2-5 TRBV6-5 NA TRBD2 CASSSGLAGETQYF TGTGCCAGCAGTTCGGGACTAGCGGGGGAGACCCAGTACTTC
TRBJ2-3 TRBV11-3 NA TRBD2 CASSWGAPGGPSDTQYF TGTGCCAGCAGTTGGGGGGCTCCGGGAGGGCCCTCAGATACGCAGTATTTT
TRBJ1-1 TRBV9 NA NA CASSVEIELAEAFF TGTGCCAGCAGCGTAGAAATTGAGCTTGCTGAAGCTTTCTTT
TRBJ1-5 TRBV19 few TRBD1 CASSLGQGGRQPQHF TGTGCCAGTAGCTTAGGACAGGGAGGACGGCAGCCCCAGCATTTT
TRBJ1-5 TRBV4-3 NA NA CASSQEAYGNQPQHF TGCGCCAGCAGCCAAGAAGCGTATGGCAATCAGCCCCAGCATTTT
TRBJ2-1 TRBV25-1 NA TRBD2 CASSEFGREVSQFF TGTGCCAGCAGTGAATTTGGGCGGGAGGTCTCGCAGTTCTTC
TRBJ1-1 TRBV9 NA TRBD1 CASSVRGTGGDEAFF TGTGCCAGCAGCGTAAGGGGGACAGGGGGGGATGAAGCTTTCTTT
TRBJ2-3 TRBV9 NA NA CASSVAPQGLATDTQYF TGTGCCAGCAGCGTAGCTCCCCAAGGCCTAGCCACAGATACGCAGTATTTT
TRBJ1-1 TRBV7-9 NA TRBD1 CASSRTGNWNTEAFF TGTGCCAGCAGCCGGACAGGGAACTGGAACACTGAAGCTTTCTTT
TRBJ2-3 TRBV11-2 NA TRBD2 CASSRRLAGGPMSTDTQYF TGTGCCAGCAGCCGGCGACTAGCGGGAGGGCCGATGAGCACAGATACGCAGTATTTT
TRBJ1-6 TRBV6-1 NA NA CASTPGKGLGLPLHF TGTGCCAGCACCCCGGGGAAGGGTTTGGGGTTACCCCTCCACTTT
TRBJ1-4 TRBV29-1 NA TRBD1 CSVGNRGDEKLFF TGCAGCGTTGGAAACAGGGGAGATGAAAAACTGTTTTTT